This T cell receptor (beta chain) emerged from a study of blood T cell repertoires in COVID-19. Study details: The United States, Italy and Spain were the sources of the acute and convalescent COVID-19 samples.

Source study methods: The authors estimated nucleated cell counts from reference gene primer amplification. Clones were sequenced by immunoSEQ multiplex PCR, and TCRdb holds only the in-frame ones, with some missing. V, J and clone size reflect that table, while D and trimming were determined from the DNA. The repertoire holds approximately 100,000 clones, with roughly nine tenths as singletons. Deletions cut 6 bases from V and 1 base from J, with 10 bases between. The CDR3 is 14 amino acids. Looked up from germline, CDR1 is KGHSH and CDR2 is LQKENI. The TCR comes from a man aged 60 to 69 with acute or convalescent COVID-19. The chain recombines TRBV18 with TRBJ1-3, with D uncertain. The sample consisted of peripheral blood. The CDR3 DNA reads TGTGCCAGCTCCGCAAGTAGTTCTGGAAACACCATATATTTT. Its protein product is CASSASSSGNTIYF.